This T cell receptor (beta chain) was retrieved from a study of post-analysis software for immune sequencing data. Notes on the study in general: In patients, roughly 5 TRBV segments were more frequent than in controls, with TRBV5-6, TRBV5-1 and TRBV20-1 among them.

The CDR3 has 13 amino acids. V lost 5 bases, J lost 6 bases, and 11 bases lay in between. Per the germline V gene, CDR1 is SGHVS and CDR2 is FQNEAQ. A word on this clonotype: The antigen remains undetermined.

Unique molecular identifiers were present in the TCR beta cDNA libraries. TCRdb reprocessed the PCR reads via MiXCR and lists one record per CDR3 protein. The sample carries roughly 600,000 distinct CDR3 sequences, about 40% recorded once. The clonotype originates from a girl aged 5-17 years with multiple sclerosis. Sequencing was performed on blood. The V gene is TRBV7-8, the J gene TRBJ1-5; D gene ambiguous. The CDR3 DNA sequence: TGTGCCAGCAGCCCGGAGAGGCCTCAGCCCCAGCATTTT. Encoded protein: CASSPERPQPQHF.